The TCR beta chain under discussion was sequenced for a study of blood T cell repertoires in COVID-19 (TCRdb year 2020). About the investigation overall: Samples covering the acute and convalescent phases of COVID-19 were provided by collaborators in the United States, Italy and Spain. Where available, HLA class I and class II types were taken from metadata supplied by the sample provider and were not determined by assay-based typing. The samples were drawn from the first 160 participants of the ongoing ImmuneRACE study and from over a thousand subjects provided by 6 global collaborators. A freely available public database, intended as a resource for researchers studying the immune response to SARS-CoV-2, is where the repertoires were released. The sample metadata nearly always contained a de-identified subject ID, COVID-19 status, age in years and sex. The material from the prospective study consisted of cDNA or gDNA derived from T cells, B-cell-depleted T cells, or PBMCs. Deeply sampled blood TCRbeta repertoires from subjects exposed to, actively infected with, or recovered from COVID-19 were included in the dataset.

The V end loses 8 bases and the J end loses 5 bases, and a stretch of 16 bases separates them. The CDR3 measures 13 amino acids from cysteine to phenylalanine. The CDR3 DNA has 39 bases and is translated from base 1. The germline V gene (reference sequence) supplies CDR1 LNHNV and CDR2 YYDKDF. Collaborating institutions collected whole blood in K2EDTA tubes following their own protocols. For TCRbeta analysis, collaborators shipped samples in one of three forms: frozen whole blood, isolated PBMCs, or DNA extracted from either of those sample types. Here is what the overall study found, with its caveats: The amount of clinical and demographic metadata varied by source and participant and was provided uncurated.

This clone appeared many times. Its specific antigen is unknown. The sample holds no much larger clone one base away, and base qualities are not on file. TCRbeta CDR3 regions were amplified from genomic DNA by means of the immunoSEQ Assay, a bias-controlled multiplex PCR. Per the original workflow: The number of nucleated cells in each sample was estimated by amplification of reference gene primers within the assay. To quantify the absolute abundance of each unique TCRbeta CDR3 rearrangement, sequence reads were collapsed and filtered. For each sample, productive Simpson clonality was calculated as the square root of Simpson's diversity index across productive rearrangements. Held by TCRdb, this immuneACCESS table contains in-frame sequences only and omits some clones. Under half of the omission traces to an unresolved V gene where checked; the cause of the rest is unknown. The V and J calls and clone size were taken over from that table, and D and trimming were inferred from the DNA. Within this sample are approximately 210,000 clones, with almost 85% of them counted one time only. Of the sample, approximately 5.1% falls within the top ten clones.

The sequenced sample consisted of peripheral blood. This chain is built from TRBV15 and TRBJ2-7; the D region possibly corresponds to TRBD1 (6 bases align). The source of this sequence is a woman in her seventies with active or convalescent COVID-19. The bases are TGTGCCACCGCGCCCGGGACAAAAGACGAGCAGTACTTC. Protein translation: CATAPGTKDEQYF.